Described below is a single T cell receptor beta chain sequence and its context. Its antigen is as yet unknown. Sequencing was performed with immunoSEQ multiplex PCR; in TCRdb, only in-frame clones are kept and a portion is missing. The sample shows 55,000 to 65,000 clones, roughly 75% of them seen only once. The entry originates in a study of T cells in tumors after PD-1 blockade. Study-level information: Patients had no prior checkpoint blockade, systemic immunosuppressants, or anti-cancer therapy within 4 weeks. Blood samples averaged around 120,000 templates (range roughly 22,000-280,000) and approximately 35,000 unique clonotypes.

V shed 1 base and J shed 6 bases, with 8 bases lying between them. Germline CDR1 SGHRS, CDR2 YFSETQ. The CDR3 consists of 14 residues. Study-level results: Around two fifths of tumor TCR clonotypes were also found in blood.

Input was roughly 550 ng to 6,004 ng of genomic DNA from tumor or blood. This TCR derives from a human donor with basal cell carcinoma. V and J are TRBV5-1 and TRBJ1-6; D unresolved. The sequencing here drew on PBMCs, taken before anti-PD-1 treatment. CDR3 in DNA: TGCGCCAGCAGCTTGACAGAGAGTAATTCACCCCTCCACTTT. It encodes CASSLTESNSPLHF.